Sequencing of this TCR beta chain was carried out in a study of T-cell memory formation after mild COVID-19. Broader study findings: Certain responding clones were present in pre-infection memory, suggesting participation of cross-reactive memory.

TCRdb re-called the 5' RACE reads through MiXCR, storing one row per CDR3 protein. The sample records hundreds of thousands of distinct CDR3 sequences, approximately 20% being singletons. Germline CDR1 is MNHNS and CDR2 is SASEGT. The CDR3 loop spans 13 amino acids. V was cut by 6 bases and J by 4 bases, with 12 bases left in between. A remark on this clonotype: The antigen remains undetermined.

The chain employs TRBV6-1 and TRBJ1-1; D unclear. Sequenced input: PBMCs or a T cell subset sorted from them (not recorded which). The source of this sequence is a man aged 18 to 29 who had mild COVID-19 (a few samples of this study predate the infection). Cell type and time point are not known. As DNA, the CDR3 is TGTGCCAGCAGGACGAACCGGGGCACTGAAGCTTTCTTT. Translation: CASRTNRGTEAFF.